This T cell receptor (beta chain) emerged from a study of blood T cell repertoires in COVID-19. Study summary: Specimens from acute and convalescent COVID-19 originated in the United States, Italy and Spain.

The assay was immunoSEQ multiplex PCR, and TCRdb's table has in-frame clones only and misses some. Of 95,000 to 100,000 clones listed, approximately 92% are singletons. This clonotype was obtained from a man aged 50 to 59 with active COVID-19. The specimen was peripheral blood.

CDR3: CASSRDTLGGNEKLFF. The CDR3 bases are TGTGCCAGCAGTAGAGACACCTTGGGGGGTAATGAAAAACTGTTTTTT. The chain uses TRBV28 and TRBJ1-4; D is possibly TRBD1 (5 bases). The germline V and J ends were trimmed by 5 bases and 4 bases, with 17 bases remaining between them. The CDR3 consists of 16 residues. Germline loops: CDR1 MDHEN, CDR2 SYDVKM.